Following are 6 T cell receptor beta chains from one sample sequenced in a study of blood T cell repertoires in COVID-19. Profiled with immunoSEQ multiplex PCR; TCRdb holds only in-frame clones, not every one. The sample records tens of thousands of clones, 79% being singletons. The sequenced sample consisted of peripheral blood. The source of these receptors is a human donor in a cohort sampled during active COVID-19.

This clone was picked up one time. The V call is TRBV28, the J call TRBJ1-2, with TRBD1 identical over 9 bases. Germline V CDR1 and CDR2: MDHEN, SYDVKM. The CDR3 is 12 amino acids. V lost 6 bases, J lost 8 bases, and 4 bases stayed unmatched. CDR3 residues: CASRLTGGGYTF. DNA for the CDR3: TGTGCCAGCAGACTTACAGGGGGCGGCTACACCTTC.

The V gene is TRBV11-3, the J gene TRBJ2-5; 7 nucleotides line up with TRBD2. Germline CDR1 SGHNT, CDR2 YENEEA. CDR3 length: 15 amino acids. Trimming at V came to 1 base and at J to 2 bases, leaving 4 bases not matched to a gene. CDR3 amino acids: CASSLAAGAQETQYF. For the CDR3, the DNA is TGTGCCAGCAGCTTAGCTGCGGGAGCACAAGAGACCCAGTACTTC. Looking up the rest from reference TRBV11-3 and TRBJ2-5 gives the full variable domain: EAGVVQSPRYKIIEKKQPVAFWCNPISGHNTLYWYLQNLGQGPELLIRYENEEAVDDSQLPKDRFSAERLKGVDSTLKIQPAELGDSAVYLCASSLAAGAQETQYFGPGTRLLVL.

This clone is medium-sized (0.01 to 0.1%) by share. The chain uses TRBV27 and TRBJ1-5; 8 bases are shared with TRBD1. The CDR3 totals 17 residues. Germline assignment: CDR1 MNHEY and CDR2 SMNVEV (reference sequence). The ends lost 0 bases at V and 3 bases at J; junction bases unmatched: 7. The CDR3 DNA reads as TGTGCCAGCAGTTTATCGGTCGGACAGGGCTCCAATCAGCCCCAGCATTTT. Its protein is CASSLSVGQGSNQPQHF.

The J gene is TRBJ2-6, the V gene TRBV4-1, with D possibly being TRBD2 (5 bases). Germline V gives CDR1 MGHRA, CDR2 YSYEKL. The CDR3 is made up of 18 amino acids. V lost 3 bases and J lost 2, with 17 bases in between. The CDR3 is CASSQENIGVTGANVLTF. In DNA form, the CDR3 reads TGCGCCAGCAGCCAGGAGAATATCGGGGTGACTGGGGCCAACGTCCTGACTTTC.

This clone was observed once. As DNA, the CDR3 is TGCGCCAGCAGCCAAGATATCGGTAGACCGGGTGAAAAACTGTTTTTT. Protein: CASSQDIGRPGEKLFF. V usage is TRBV4-1 and J usage is TRBJ1-4; D uncertain. Germline V gene data show CDR1 as MGHRA and CDR2 as YSYEKL. This CDR3 comprises 16 residues. The V and J ends lost 0 bases and 7 bases respectively, with 15 bases between them.

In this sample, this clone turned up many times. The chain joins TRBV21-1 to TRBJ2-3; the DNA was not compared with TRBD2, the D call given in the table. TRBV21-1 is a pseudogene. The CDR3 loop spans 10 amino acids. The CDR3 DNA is TGTGCCAGCAGCAATAATACGCAGTATTTT. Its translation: CASSNNTQYF.